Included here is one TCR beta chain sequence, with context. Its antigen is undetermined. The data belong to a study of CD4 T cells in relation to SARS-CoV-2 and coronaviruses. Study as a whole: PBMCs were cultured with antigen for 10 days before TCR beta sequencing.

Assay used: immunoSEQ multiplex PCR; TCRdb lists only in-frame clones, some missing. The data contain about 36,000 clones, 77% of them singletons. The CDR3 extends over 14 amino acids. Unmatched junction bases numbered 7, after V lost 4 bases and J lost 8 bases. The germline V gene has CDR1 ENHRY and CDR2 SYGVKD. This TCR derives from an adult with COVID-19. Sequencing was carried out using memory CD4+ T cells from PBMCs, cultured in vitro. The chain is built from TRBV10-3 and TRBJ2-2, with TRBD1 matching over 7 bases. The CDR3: CAISGQGWGGELFF. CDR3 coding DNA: TGTGCCATCAGTGGACAGGGTTGGGGAGGGGAGCTGTTTTTT.